This TCR beta chain was obtained from a study of molecular identifiers for immune sequencing clone quantification. Whole-study findings and limits: Whereas naive cells kept under 1% of molecules in clones above 20 RNA copies, such clones held over 98% in effectors.

Note on this clonotype: Its specificity is not known. This could be a read error, since a much larger clone is one nucleotide away.

TCR libraries were built in bulk with a published protocol and specific TCR primers. A single record per CDR3 protein comes from TCRdb applying MiXCR to the PCR reads. Counted here are 460,000 or so distinct CDR3 sequences, roughly a fifth occurring once; the ten biggest clones make up 0.7% to 1%. Sorted naive CD8 T cells, roughly 20,000 to 1,100,000, were sequenced from 10%, 30% or 50% RNA. When naive CD8 T cells were sorted, they were gated as CD8+CD4-CCR7+CD45RA+. Germline CDR1 is GTSNPN and CDR2 is SVGIG (reference sequence). V was pared by 4 bases and J by 6 bases, with 8 bases of the junction left unmatched. This CDR3 contains 13 residues.

This receptor was obtained from a human donor in good health. Some libraries in this study had Jurkat cell RNA spiked in. The sequenced material came from naive CD8+ T cells from blood, with Jurkat cell RNA spiked in. The subset is: FACS-sorted CD8+CD4-CCR7+CD45RA+ naive T cells. This sequence joins TRBV30 and TRBJ1-1; 7 bases fit TRBD1. The CDR3 coding sequence is TGTGCCTGGAAAGACAGGGTTCGAGCTGAAGCTTTCTTT. It specifies CAWKDRVRAEAFF.